These 4 T cell receptor beta chains were all obtained from the same sample, sequenced in a study of cytomegalovirus exposure and HLA in healthy donors. The PCR used 60 Vbeta and 13 Jbeta primers. TCRdb's copy holds only in-frame clones and misses some; the assay was immunoSEQ multiplex PCR. This table has about 170,000 clones, roughly 78% appearing once. Sequenced material: PBMCs. The receptors were gathered from a woman in her 50s in good health and CMV-seropositive.

This clone was found a few times. The chain combines TRBV7-2 with TRBJ1-2, with TRBD1 as a possible D gene (5 bases). The CDR3 is 14 residues long. In germline, CDR1 is SGHTA, CDR2 FQGNSA. Trimming removed 1 base from V and 8 bases from J, with 14 bases in between. The CDR3 loop reads CASSLGQGARGYTF. In nucleotides, the CDR3 is TGTGCCAGCAGCTTAGGTCAGGGCGCACGGGGCTACACCTTC.

The J gene is TRBJ1-2, the V gene TRBV6-1; TRBD1 matches 9 bases. The CDR3 spans 15 residues. J was trimmed by 7 bases and V by 3 bases; bases with no gene match: 9. The germline V gene encodes CDR1 MNHNS and CDR2 SASEGT. In DNA form, the CDR3 reads TGTGCCAGCAGTGAGACAGGGGGGCTAGGAGGTGGCTACACCTTC. This gives the protein CASSETGGLGGGYTF.

This clone was seen a single time. The rearrangement links TRBV6-8 to TRBJ2-3; 16 positions agree with TRBD2. Germline CDR1 MNHGY, CDR2 SAAAGT. The CDR3 runs 19 residues. The V gene end was trimmed by 9 bases and the J gene end by 2 bases; junction bases not matched to a gene: 14. The CDR3 loop reads CASLIIPGLAGGPTDTQYF. DNA of the CDR3: TGTGCCAGTCTAATTATACCGGGACTAGCGGGGGGGCCCACAGATACGCAGTATTTT.

The chain links TRBV7-2 to TRBJ2-2; 7 nucleotides line up with TRBD1. J was trimmed by 0 bases and V by 5 bases; bases with no gene match: 6. Germline CDR1 and CDR2: SGHTA and FQGNSA. This CDR3 region has 16 residues. CDR3 nucleotides: TGTGCCAGCAGCCGGGACAGCCCCCCGAACACCGGGGAGCTGTTTTTT. This sequence encodes CASSRDSPPNTGELFF.